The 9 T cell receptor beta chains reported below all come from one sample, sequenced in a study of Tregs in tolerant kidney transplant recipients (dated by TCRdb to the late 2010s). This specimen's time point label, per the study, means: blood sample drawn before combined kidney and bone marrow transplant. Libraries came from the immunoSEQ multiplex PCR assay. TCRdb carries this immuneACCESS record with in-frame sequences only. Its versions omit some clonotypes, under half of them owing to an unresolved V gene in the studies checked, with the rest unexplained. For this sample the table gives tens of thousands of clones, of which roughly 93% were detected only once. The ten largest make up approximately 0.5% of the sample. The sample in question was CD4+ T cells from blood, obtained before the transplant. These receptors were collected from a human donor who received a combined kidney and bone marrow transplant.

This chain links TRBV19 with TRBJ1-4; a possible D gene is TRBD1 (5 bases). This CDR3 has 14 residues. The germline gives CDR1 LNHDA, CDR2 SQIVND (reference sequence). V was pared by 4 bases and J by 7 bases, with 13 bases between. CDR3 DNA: TGTGCCAGTAGTACGGGGGACGGTGGTGAAAAACTGTTTTTT. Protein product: CASSTGDGGEKLFF.

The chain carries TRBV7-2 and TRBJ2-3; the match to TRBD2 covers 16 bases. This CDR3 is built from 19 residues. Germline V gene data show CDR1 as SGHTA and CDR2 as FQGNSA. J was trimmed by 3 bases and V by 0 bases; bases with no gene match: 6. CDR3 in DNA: TGTGCCAGCAGCTTAGCCGGGACTAGCGGGGGGGCCAGGACAGATACGCAGTATTTT. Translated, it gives CASSLAGTSGGARTDTQYF.

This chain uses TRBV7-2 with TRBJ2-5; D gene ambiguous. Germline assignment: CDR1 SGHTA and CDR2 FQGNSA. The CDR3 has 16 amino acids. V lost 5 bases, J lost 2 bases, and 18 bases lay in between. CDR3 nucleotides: TGTGCCAGCAGCCCCTTGGGTACAGCCCTTCAAGAGACCCAGTACTTC. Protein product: CASSPLGTALQETQYF.

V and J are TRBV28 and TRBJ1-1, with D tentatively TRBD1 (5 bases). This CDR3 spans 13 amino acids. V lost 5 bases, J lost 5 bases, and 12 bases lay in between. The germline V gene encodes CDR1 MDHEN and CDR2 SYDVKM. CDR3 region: CASSPRGVTEAFF. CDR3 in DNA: TGTGCCAGCAGTCCCCGGGGGGTGACTGAAGCTTTCTTT.

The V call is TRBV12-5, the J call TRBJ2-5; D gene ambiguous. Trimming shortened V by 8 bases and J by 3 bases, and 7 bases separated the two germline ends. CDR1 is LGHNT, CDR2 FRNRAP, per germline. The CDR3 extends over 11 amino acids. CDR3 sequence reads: CASSLEETQYF. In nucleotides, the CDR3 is TGTGCTAGTTCACTTGAAGAGACCCAGTACTTC.

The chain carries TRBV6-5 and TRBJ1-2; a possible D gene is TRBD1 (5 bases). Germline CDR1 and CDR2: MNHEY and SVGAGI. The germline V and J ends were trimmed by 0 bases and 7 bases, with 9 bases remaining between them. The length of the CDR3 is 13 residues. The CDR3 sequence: CASSYSKGPGYTF. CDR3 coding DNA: TGTGCCAGCAGTTACTCGAAGGGGCCTGGCTACACCTTC.

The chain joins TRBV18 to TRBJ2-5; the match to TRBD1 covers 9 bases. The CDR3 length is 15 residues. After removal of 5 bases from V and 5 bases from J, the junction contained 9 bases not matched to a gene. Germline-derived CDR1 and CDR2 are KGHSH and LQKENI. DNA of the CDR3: TGTGCCAGCTCAGACAACAGGGGGCGCCGGGAGACCCAGTACTTC. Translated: CASSDNRGRRETQYF.

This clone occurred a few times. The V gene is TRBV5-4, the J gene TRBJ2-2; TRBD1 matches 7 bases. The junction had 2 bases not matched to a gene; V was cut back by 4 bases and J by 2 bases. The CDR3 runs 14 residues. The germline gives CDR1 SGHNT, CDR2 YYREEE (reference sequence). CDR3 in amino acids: CASSRDRNTGELFF. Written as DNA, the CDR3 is TGTGCCAGCAGCCGGGACAGAAACACCGGGGAGCTGTTTTTT.

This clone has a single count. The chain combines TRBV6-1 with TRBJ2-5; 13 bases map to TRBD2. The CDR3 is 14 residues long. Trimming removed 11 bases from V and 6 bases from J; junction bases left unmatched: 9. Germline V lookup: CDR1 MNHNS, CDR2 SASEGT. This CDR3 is CAGRTSGGVKTQYF. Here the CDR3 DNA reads TGTGCCGGAAGGACTAGCGGGGGAGTTAAGACCCAGTACTTC.